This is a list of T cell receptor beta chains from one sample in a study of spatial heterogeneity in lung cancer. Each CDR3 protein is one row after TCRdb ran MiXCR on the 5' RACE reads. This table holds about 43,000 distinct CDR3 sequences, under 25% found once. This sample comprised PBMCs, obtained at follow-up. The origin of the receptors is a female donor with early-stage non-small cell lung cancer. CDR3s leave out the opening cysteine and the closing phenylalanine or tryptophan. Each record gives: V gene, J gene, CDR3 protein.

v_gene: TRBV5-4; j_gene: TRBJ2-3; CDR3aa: ASSLGHQGGIDTQY
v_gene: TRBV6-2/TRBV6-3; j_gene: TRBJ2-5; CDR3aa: ASSYIGQLGETQY
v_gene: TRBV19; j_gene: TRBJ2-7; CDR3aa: ASSIRQGAQY
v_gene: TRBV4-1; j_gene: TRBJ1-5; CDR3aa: ASSQDNPALNQPQH
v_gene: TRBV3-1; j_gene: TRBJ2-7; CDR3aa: ASSSSGLAGAYEQY
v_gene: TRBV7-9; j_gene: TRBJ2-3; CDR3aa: ASSLKTGRDTQY
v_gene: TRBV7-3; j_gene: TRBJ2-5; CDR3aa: ASSSGVGSAQY
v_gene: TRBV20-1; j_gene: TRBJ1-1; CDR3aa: SARDTGVDTEAF
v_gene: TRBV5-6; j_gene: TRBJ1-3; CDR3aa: ASSLFLEDSGNTIY
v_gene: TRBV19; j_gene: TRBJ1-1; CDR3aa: ASSKQSDTEAF
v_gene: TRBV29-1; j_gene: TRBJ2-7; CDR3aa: SVNIVDRGSEQY
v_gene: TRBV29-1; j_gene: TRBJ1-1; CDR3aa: SVERGGVEAF
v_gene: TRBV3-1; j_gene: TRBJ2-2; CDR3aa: DSSQGVGEYTGELF
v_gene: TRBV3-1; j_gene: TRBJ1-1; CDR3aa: ASSQDSAGGTEAF
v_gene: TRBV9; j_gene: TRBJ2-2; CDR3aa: ASSVRSNGRTTGELF
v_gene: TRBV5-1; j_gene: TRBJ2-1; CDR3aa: ASSLAGDSSYNEQF
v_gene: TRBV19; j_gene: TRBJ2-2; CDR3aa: ASSIGPDTGELF
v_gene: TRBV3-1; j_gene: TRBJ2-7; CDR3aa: ASSQEMIGGYEQY
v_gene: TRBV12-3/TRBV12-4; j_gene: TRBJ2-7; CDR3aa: ASTVGLAGTYEQY
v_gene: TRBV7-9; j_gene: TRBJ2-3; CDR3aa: ASSRAGDVDTQY
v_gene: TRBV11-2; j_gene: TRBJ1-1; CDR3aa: ASSLAGGNTEAF
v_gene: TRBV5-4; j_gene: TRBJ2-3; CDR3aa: ASSLGGAGTDTQY
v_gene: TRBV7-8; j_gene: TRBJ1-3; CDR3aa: ASSLQTGGSGNTIY
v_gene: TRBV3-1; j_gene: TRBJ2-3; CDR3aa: ASSQVSGGRDTQY
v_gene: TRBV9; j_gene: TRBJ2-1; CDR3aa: ASSLGLAGGLYEQF
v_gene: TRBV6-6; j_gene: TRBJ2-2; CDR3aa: ASSYRGTNTGELF
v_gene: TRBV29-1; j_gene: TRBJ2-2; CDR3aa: SVRGPGELF
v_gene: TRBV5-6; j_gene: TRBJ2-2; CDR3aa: ASSLAPDNTGELF
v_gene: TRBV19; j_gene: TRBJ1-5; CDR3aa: ASAKTGGLYQPQH
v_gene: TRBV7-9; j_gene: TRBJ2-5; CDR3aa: ASSFGGPGTQY
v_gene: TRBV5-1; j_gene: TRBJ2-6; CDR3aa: ASAIGGLPSGANVLT
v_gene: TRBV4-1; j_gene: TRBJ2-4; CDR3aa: ASSQGTHATRAKNIQY
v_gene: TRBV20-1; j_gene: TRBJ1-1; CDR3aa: SASQGVSEAF